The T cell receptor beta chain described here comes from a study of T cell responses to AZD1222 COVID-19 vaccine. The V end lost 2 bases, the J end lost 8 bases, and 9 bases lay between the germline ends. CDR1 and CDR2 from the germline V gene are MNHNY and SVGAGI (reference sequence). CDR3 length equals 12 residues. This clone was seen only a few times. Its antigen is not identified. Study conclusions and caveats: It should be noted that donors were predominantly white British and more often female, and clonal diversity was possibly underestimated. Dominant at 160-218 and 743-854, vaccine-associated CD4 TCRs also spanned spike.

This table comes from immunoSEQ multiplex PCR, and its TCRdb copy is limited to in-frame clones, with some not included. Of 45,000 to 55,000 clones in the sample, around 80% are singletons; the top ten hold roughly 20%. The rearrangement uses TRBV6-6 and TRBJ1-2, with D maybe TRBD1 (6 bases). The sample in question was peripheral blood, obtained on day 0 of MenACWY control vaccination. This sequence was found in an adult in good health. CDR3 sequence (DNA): TGTGCCAGCAGTTACGGAGGGGGGGGCTACACCTTC. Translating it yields CASSYGGGGYTF.